A selection of T cell receptor beta chains follows, all from one sample in a study of T cell responses to AZD1222 COVID-19 vaccine. Profiling relied on immunoSEQ multiplex PCR, and the TCRdb table lists in-frame clones only, not all of them. Among 150,000 to 200,000 clones, roughly 93% were seen once, and the ten largest hold 0.7% to 0.9%. This specimen consisted of peripheral blood, obtained on day 0 of AZD1222 vaccination. Source of these receptors: an adult in good health. CDR3s include the opening cysteine and the closing phenylalanine or tryptophan. Fields, in order: CDR3 protein, CDR3 DNA, J gene, D gene, V gene, clone size. D genes are given only for firm matches. Not every row has a clone size; where given, it reads once, few, many or a size class.

CASRSTGTDSGANVLTF TGTGCCAGCCGATCCACGGGGACAGACTCTGGGGCCAACGTCCTGACTTTC TRBJ2-6 TRBD1 TRBV18 once
CASSHPGEVSGNTIYF TGTGCCAGCAGCCACCCAGGGGAAGTGTCGGGAAACACCATATATTTT TRBJ1-3 NA TRBV4-2 few
CASRLRDRASLYF TGTGCCAGCAGGCTCCGGGACAGGGCTTCCCTGTACTTC TRBJ2-5 TRBD1 TRBV12-3/TRBV12-4 NA
CASSEQGDTYEQYF TGTGCCAGCAGTGAACAGGGGGACACCTACGAGCAGTACTTC TRBJ2-7 TRBD1 TRBV2 NA
CSVEDTGRWETQYF TGCAGCGTTGAAGACACAGGGAGGTGGGAGACCCAGTACTTC TRBJ2-5 NA TRBV29-1 NA
CASGLVGGFSGNTIYF TGTGCTAGTGGTTTGGTAGGAGGGTTCTCTGGAAACACCATATATTTT TRBJ1-3 NA TRBV12-5 NA
CAWARVTSFYEQFF TGTGCCTGGGCACGCGTCACTAGTTTCTATGAGCAGTTCTTC TRBJ2-1 NA TRBV30 NA
CASSFRREETQYF TGTGCCAGCAGTTTTAGGAGGGAGGAGACCCAGTACTTC TRBJ2-5 NA TRBV27 NA
CASSLDSYEQYF TGTGCCAGCAGCCTGGACAGCTACGAGCAGTACTTC TRBJ2-7 NA TRBV3-1/TRBV3-2 NA
CASSESIGPRVDGYTF TGCGCCAGCAGTGAGTCGATTGGACCGAGAGTCGATGGCTACACCTTC TRBJ1-2 NA TRBV10-1 NA
CASSYSFGAEAFF TGTGCCAGCAGTTACTCGTTTGGAGCTGAAGCTTTCTTT TRBJ1-1 NA TRBV6-5 NA
CASSQVRAGNEKLFF TGTGCCAGCAGCCAAGTAAGGGCAGGAAATGAAAAACTGTTTTTT TRBJ1-4 NA TRBV3-1/TRBV3-2 NA
CASSYLGGVNTGELFF TGTGCCAGCAGTTACCTTGGTGGGGTGAACACCGGGGAGCTGTTTTTT TRBJ2-2 NA TRBV6-5 NA
CASSQRTSTDTQYF TGTGCCAGCAGCCAGCGGACTAGTACAGATACGCAGTATTTT TRBJ2-3 TRBD2 TRBV3-1/TRBV3-2 NA
CASSPGAQFSTDTQYF TGTGCCAGCTCACCAGGAGCCCAGTTTAGCACAGATACGCAGTATTTT TRBJ2-3 NA TRBV18 NA
CASSEPASRATNEKLFF TGTGCCAGCAGCGAGCCAGCCTCCAGAGCAACTAATGAAAAACTGTTTTTT TRBJ1-4 NA TRBV21-1 NA
CASTFRARDGYTF TGTGCCAGCACCTTCAGAGCCCGGGATGGCTACACCTTC TRBJ1-2 NA TRBV12-3/TRBV12-4 NA
CASSQGSLKTDTQYF TGCGCCAGCAGCCAAGGAAGCCTGAAAACAGATACGCAGTATTTT TRBJ2-3 NA TRBV4-3 NA
CASSRGSSRQPQHF TGTGCCAGCAGCCGGGGTAGCAGCCGGCAGCCCCAGCATTTT TRBJ1-5 NA TRBV3-1/TRBV3-2 NA
CASSIEVTGRSPLHF TGTGCCAGTAGTATAGAGGTGACAGGGCGGTCACCCCTCCACTTT TRBJ1-6 TRBD1 TRBV19 NA
CASSRGSYGYTF TGTGCCAGCAGCAGGGGTTCCTATGGCTACACCTTC TRBJ1-2 NA TRBV6-5 NA
CAMTSGSYNEQFF TGTGCCATGACTAGCGGAAGCTACAATGAGCAGTTCTTC TRBJ2-1 TRBD2 TRBV10-3 NA
CASSLSPGGSYEQYF TGTGCCAGCAGCCTTTCGCCAGGGGGGTCCTACGAGCAGTACTTC TRBJ2-7 NA TRBV11-2 NA
CASRWGTDYNSPLHF TGTGCCAGCCGCTGGGGGACAGACTATAATTCACCCCTCCACTTT TRBJ1-6 TRBD1 TRBV6-5 once
CASSPATSSSYNSPLHF TGTGCCAGCTCACCGGCGACGTCTAGCTCCTATAATTCACCCCTCCACTTT TRBJ1-6 NA TRBV18 NA
CASSFDSPYLPTHLGGQFF TGTGCCAGCAGCTTTGACAGCCCCTACCTACCTACTCACCTCGGTGGGCAGTTCTTC TRBJ2-1 NA TRBV7-9 NA
CASRRDSRGNGYTF TGTGCCAGTCGACGGGACAGTAGGGGGAATGGCTACACCTTC TRBJ1-2 TRBD1 TRBV19 NA
CASSFGYEQYF TGTGCCAGCAGTTTTGGTTACGAGCAGTACTTC TRBJ2-7 NA TRBV28 NA
CATSRVGDPNYGYTF TGTGCCACCAGCAGAGTCGGTGATCCTAACTATGGCTACACCTTC TRBJ1-2 NA TRBV15 NA
CASSLWGYAEQFF TGTGCCAGCAGCTTGTGGGGTTACGCTGAGCAGTTCTTC TRBJ2-1 NA TRBV5-6 NA
CASSRRTASGVIGQETQYF TGCGCCAGCAGCCGGCGAACGGCTAGCGGGGTGATCGGACAAGAGACCCAGTACTTC TRBJ2-5 TRBD2 TRBV4-1 NA
CASSQDGGGRSNQPQHF TGCGCCAGCAGCCAAGATGGCGGGGGCCGGAGCAATCAGCCCCAGCATTTT TRBJ1-5 NA TRBV4-1 NA
CASSQDLAGQGVYGYTF TGCGCCAGCAGCCAAGATCTGGCCGGGCAGGGGGTCTATGGCTACACCTTC TRBJ1-2 TRBD1 TRBV4-1 NA
CASSLRGKEPGNTIYF TGTGCCAGCAGCTTACGGGGCAAGGAACCTGGAAACACCATATATTTT TRBJ1-3 NA TRBV7-8 NA
CASSLVLQTGELFF TGTGCCAGCAGCTTAGTACTCCAGACCGGGGAGCTGTTTTTT TRBJ2-2 NA TRBV7-8 NA
CASSPDRTPYEQYF TGTGCCAGCAGCCCAGACAGGACCCCCTACGAGCAGTACTTC TRBJ2-7 NA TRBV5-4 few
CASAVGPGNTIYF TGTGCCAGCGCTGTGGGCCCTGGAAACACCATATATTTT TRBJ1-3 NA TRBV12-3/TRBV12-4 NA
CASSQWLGAYSYEQYF TGCGCCAGCAGCCAATGGTTAGGGGCCTATTCCTACGAGCAGTACTTC TRBJ2-7 NA TRBV4-1 NA
CATSREIAGGLEQYF TGTGCCACCAGCAGAGAAATAGCGGGGGGTCTCGAGCAGTACTTC TRBJ2-7 TRBD2 TRBV15 NA
CASSWDSRNQPQHF TGTGCCAGTAGTTGGGACAGCCGGAATCAGCCCCAGCATTTT TRBJ1-5 TRBD1 TRBV19 NA
CASSPRGGGDEAFF TGTGCCAGCAGCCCACGAGGGGGAGGGGATGAAGCTTTCTTT TRBJ1-1 NA TRBV3-1/TRBV3-2 few
CASSLESGELFF TGTGCCAGCAGCTTAGAGTCCGGGGAGCTGTTTTTT TRBJ2-2 NA TRBV11-3 NA
CASSFSSSGFAGELFF TGTGCCAGCAGTTTTTCGTCGTCGGGTTTCGCCGGGGAGCTGTTTTTT TRBJ2-2 NA TRBV28 NA
CATSDLGQDTDTQYF TGTGCCACCAGTGATTTGGGACAGGACACAGATACGCAGTATTTT TRBJ2-3 TRBD1 TRBV24-1 NA
CASRRLTGTDNNEQFF TGCGCCAGCAGACGCCTTACCGGGACAGACAACAATGAGCAGTTCTTC TRBJ2-1 TRBD1 TRBV5-1 NA
CAISESTVLAGREQFF TGTGCCATCAGTGAGTCCACGGTGCTAGCGGGGCGTGAGCAGTTCTTC TRBJ2-1 TRBD2 TRBV10-3 NA
CASSPVRNTIYF TGTGCCAGCAGCCCAGTCCGAAACACCATATATTTT TRBJ1-3 NA TRBV14 NA
CASSFSPANTEAFF TGTGCCAGCAGTTTTTCCCCCGCAAACACTGAAGCTTTCTTT TRBJ1-1 NA TRBV6-5 NA
CASSHEGTRTEAFF TGTGCCAGCTCACACGAAGGGACAAGAACTGAAGCTTTCTTT TRBJ1-1 NA TRBV18 NA
CASSSGPNTGELFF TGTGCCAGCAGTTCAGGGCCCAACACCGGGGAGCTGTTTTTT TRBJ2-2 NA TRBV28 NA
CSVAPLVQMNTEAFF TGCAGCGTTGCACCCTTGGTTCAGATGAACACTGAAGCTTTCTTT TRBJ1-1 NA TRBV29-1 NA
CASSYKGGYTF TGTGCCAGCAGTTACAAGGGTGGCTACACCTTC TRBJ1-2 NA TRBV6-5 once